This T cell receptor beta chain was sequenced during a study of cytotoxic CD8 clonotypes in ibrutinib-treated CLL. Germline V lookup: CDR1 SGHRS, CDR2 YFSETQ. The CDR3 totals 14 residues. The V end was cut by 3 bases, the J end by 1 base, with 10 bases between. Measured with immunoSEQ multiplex PCR; TCRdb has only the in-frame clones, and not every one. The sample lists 40,000 to 55,000 clones, approximately 82% seen once, with roughly 20% in the top ten. As concerns this clone: Its specificity is not known.

The study, taken as a whole, reports: Patients with sustained remission and those progressing were sampled at differing times.

This chain joins TRBV5-1 and TRBJ1-1, with no clear D. Source: PBMCs, taken after 24 months of ibrutinib treatment. The TCR originated in a human donor with chronic lymphocytic leukemia. CDR3 DNA: TGCGCCAGCAGCTACGACACCAGGAACACTGAAGCTTTCTTT. It codes for CASSYDTRNTEAFF.